Listed below are T cell receptor beta chains from one sample, sequenced in a study of shared clonotypes between healthy human individuals. Method: immunoSEQ multiplex PCR; TCRdb's copy keeps in-frame clones and lacks some. The sample contains over 850,000 clones, approximately 78% of which appear only once. The sample taken for sequencing was memory CD4+ T cells from PBMCs. These receptors all stem from a man younger than 30 in good health. Some clones in this sample may be carry-over from other donors' samples. CDR3s include the opening cysteine and the closing phenylalanine or tryptophan. Fields, in order: CDR3 length, clone size, D gene, V gene, J gene, CDR3 protein, CDR3 DNA. D genes are given only for firm matches. Size is omitted from some rows. Given values are once, few, many or a class for expanded clones.

13	.	.	TRBV5-1	TRBJ1-2	CASSDMTGGGYTF	TGCGCCAGCAGCGATATGACAGGAGGGGGCTACACCTTC
18	.	TRBD2	TRBV15	TRBJ2-1	CATGTVMGLAGERNEQFF	TGTGCCACCGGCACAGTCATGGGACTAGCGGGAGAAAGAAATGAGCAGTTCTTC
12	.	TRBD1	TRBV7-2	TRBJ2-3	CASRAGGDTQYF	TGTGCCAGCAGGGCAGGGGGAGATACGCAGTATTTT
16	.	TRBD2	TRBV5-1	TRBJ2-7	CASSLATTSGSREQYF	TGCGCCAGCAGCTTGGCCACGACTAGCGGGAGTCGCGAGCAGTACTTC
12	.	.	TRBV28	TRBJ2-7	CASSQYNYEQYF	TGTGCCAGCAGCCAATACAACTACGAGCAGTACTTC
16	.	.	TRBV6-5	TRBJ2-2	CASSYSRALGTGELFF	TGTGCCAGCAGTTACTCGAGGGCCTTGGGGACCGGGGAGCTGTTTTTT
17	.	.	TRBV7-6	TRBJ2-2	CASSSNGGRGHTGELFF	TGTGCCAGCAGCTCAAATGGGGGCAGGGGTCACACCGGAGAGCTGTTTTTT
16	.	TRBD2	TRBV25-1	TRBJ2-5	CASSAPRLAGGETQYF	TGTGCCAGCAGTGCCCCGAGACTAGCGGGAGGGGAGACCCAGTACTTC
13	once	.	TRBV28	TRBJ1-2	CASSPTGDQSYTF	TGTGCCAGCAGTCCTACGGGAGACCAGAGCTACACCTTC
18	.	.	TRBV7-9	TRBJ2-5	CASSLTSYRAYQGETQYF	TGTGCCAGCAGCTTAACGTCGTACAGGGCCTACCAGGGGGAGACCCAGTACTTC
16	.	TRBD2	TRBV5-1	TRBJ2-2	CASSPWGLDNTGELFF	TGCGCCAGCAGCCCGTGGGGACTAGACAACACCGGGGAGCTGTTTTTT
11	few	.	TRBV7-9	TRBJ1-1	CASSPGSEAFF	TGTGCCAGCAGCCCGGGGTCGGAAGCTTTCTTT
15	.	.	TRBV21-1	TRBJ1-2	CASSKVPQAQGGYTF	TGTGCCAGCAGCAAAGTCCCGCAAGCGCAGGGAGGCTACACCTTC
16	.	TRBD2	TRBV29-1	TRBJ2-3	CSVGTGTSGPTDTQYF	TGCAGCGTCGGAACCGGGACTAGCGGACCCACAGATACGCAGTATTTT
13	few	.	TRBV10-3	TRBJ2-5	CAIRGGGEETQYF	TGTGCCATCCGTGGTGGGGGTGAAGAGACCCAGTACTTC
17	.	TRBD1	TRBV15	TRBJ2-7	CATSRDYGGQGSYEQYF	TGTGCCACCAGCAGAGATTACGGTGGACAGGGTTCCTACGAGCAGTACTTC
12	.	.	TRBV29-1	TRBJ2-1	CSQVSGISEQFF	TGCAGCCAAGTATCGGGGATCAGTGAGCAGTTCTTC
15	many	TRBD2	TRBV6-5	TRBJ2-7	CASSLTSGSSYEQYF	TGTGCCAGCAGCTTGACTAGCGGGAGCTCCTACGAGCAGTACTTC
15	.	TRBD1	TRBV9	TRBJ2-1	CASSASRDRVNEQFF	TGTGCCAGCAGCGCTTCACGGGACAGGGTCAATGAGCAGTTCTTC
12	.	TRBD1	TRBV28	TRBJ2-7	CATGTALEEQYF	TGTGCCACCGGGACAGCCCTTGAGGAGCAGTACTTC
13	.	.	TRBV27	TRBJ1-2	CASSFRHNYGYTF	TGTGCCAGCAGTTTCAGACACAACTATGGCTACACCTTC
13	few	.	TRBV7-9	TRBJ1-6	CASSEPWNSPLHF	TGTGCCAGCAGCGAACCTTGGAATTCACCCCTCCACTTT
12	once	.	TRBV29-1	TRBJ2-5	CSVLNHRETQYF	TGCAGCGTCCTGAACCATCGGGAGACCCAGTACTTC
10	few	.	TRBV29-1	TRBJ1-1	CSVVIGKAFF	TGCAGCGTTGTAATCGGGAAGGCTTTCTTT
15	.	.	TRBV2	TRBJ2-7	CASSEARRISYEQYF	TGTGCCAGCAGTGAAGCGCGCAGAATCTCCTACGAGCAGTACTTC
14	many	TRBD1	TRBV6-1	TRBJ2-3	CASSRDRWTDTQYF	TGTGCCAGCAGTAGGGACAGATGGACAGATACGCAGTATTTT
16	.	TRBD1	TRBV28	TRBJ2-2	CASSFWTGGSTGELFF	TGTGCCAGCAGTTTTTGGACAGGGGGTAGCACCGGGGAGCTGTTTTTT
13	.	.	TRBV29-1	TRBJ1-5	CSVGGVSNQPQHF	TGCAGCGTTGGAGGGGTTAGCAATCAGCCCCAGCATTTT
16	.	.	TRBV18	TRBJ2-2	CASSQPGVDGTGELFF	TGTGCCAGCTCACAACCGGGGGTGGATGGCACCGGGGAGCTGTTTTTT
15	.	TRBD1	TRBV5-1	TRBJ1-2	CASSLVSTGNYGYTF	TGCGCCAGCAGCTTGGTATCGACAGGGAACTATGGCTACACCTTC
16	.	.	TRBV4-1	TRBJ1-3	CASSQVSTSSGNTIYF	TGCGCCAGCAGCCAAGTTTCGACCAGCTCTGGAAACACCATATATTTT
13	.	.	TRBV15	TRBJ2-3	CATSRDLEDTQYF	TGTGCCACCAGCAGAGACCTCGAGGATACGCAGTATTTT
15	.	.	TRBV28	TRBJ1-1	CASSLQGHLNTEAFF	TGTGCCAGCAGTTTACAAGGGCACTTGAACACTGAAGCTTTCTTT
13	many	.	TRBV6-1	TRBJ2-5	CASSVQGTETQYF	TGTGCCAGCAGTGTACAGGGTACGGAGACCCAGTACTTC
16	.	TRBD1	TRBV5-1	TRBJ2-7	CASSIPGTGGSGEQYF	TGCGCCAGCAGCATACCCGGGACAGGGGGCTCAGGCGAGCAGTACTTC
13	.	.	TRBV5-1	TRBJ2-7	CASSLAPTYEQYF	TGCGCCAGCAGCTTGGCCCCGACCTACGAGCAGTACTTC
14	.	.	TRBV18	TRBJ1-1	CASSPQGRRTEAFF	TGTGCCAGCTCACCACAGGGGCGACGCACTGAAGCTTTCTTT
11	once	.	TRBV29-1	TRBJ2-7	CSVGDSYEQYF	TGCAGCGTGGGGGACTCCTACGAGCAGTACTTC
13	few	.	TRBV18	TRBJ1-2	CASSPQGHYGYTF	TGTGCCAGCTCACCGCAGGGCCACTATGGCTACACCTTC
14	.	.	TRBV9	TRBJ2-7	CASSARTGWGEQYF	TGTGCCAGCAGCGCCCGGACCGGTTGGGGGGAGCAGTACTTC
16	.	.	TRBV6-1	TRBJ1-4	CASSERRVQVNEKLFF	TGTGCCAGCAGTGAACGGCGGGTACAGGTTAATGAAAAACTGTTTTTT
15	.	.	TRBV6-5	TRBJ2-5	CASSYRGPIMETQYF	TGTGCCAGCAGTTACCGCGGCCCTATTATGGAGACCCAGTACTTC
16	.	TRBD2	TRBV4-2	TRBJ2-1	CASSQDLAGVLNEQFF	TGTGCCAGCAGCCAAGACCTAGCGGGAGTCTTAAATGAGCAGTTCTTC
13	once	TRBD1	TRBV5-1	TRBJ1-4	CASSRDRGEKLFF	TGCGCCAGCAGCCGGGACAGGGGCGAAAAACTGTTTTTT
19	.	TRBD2	TRBV13	TRBJ2-7	CASSLGNWLAGVKGYEQYF	TGTGCCAGCAGCTTAGGCAATTGGCTAGCGGGAGTTAAGGGCTACGAGCAGTACTTC
13	few	.	TRBV7-2	TRBJ1-2	CASSPSRGYGYTF	TGTGCCAGCAGCCCCTCCCGTGGCTATGGCTACACCTTC
12	few	.	TRBV6-1	TRBJ2-5	CASSEAGETQYF	TGTGCCAGCAGTGAAGCGGGGGAGACCCAGTACTTC
12	.	.	TRBV28	TRBJ1-2	CASSFLGSGYTF	TGTGCCAGCAGTTTTTTAGGGAGTGGCTACACCTTC
18	.	TRBD1	TRBV19	TRBJ1-5	CASTPTGQNSFSNQPQHF	TGTGCCAGTACCCCCACGGGACAGAACTCTTTTAGCAATCAGCCCCAGCATTTT
16	.	TRBD2	TRBV7-3	TRBJ2-1	CASSPPPGLAGDEQFF	TGTGCCAGCAGCCCCCCTCCGGGGCTAGCGGGAGATGAGCAGTTCTTC
15	.	.	TRBV27	TRBJ2-7	CASSLVPGIGGEQYF	TGTGCCAGCAGTTTAGTCCCAGGGATTGGAGGCGAGCAGTACTTC
13	few	.	TRBV6-6	TRBJ1-1	CASSFQMNTEAFF	TGTGCCAGCAGTTTCCAGATGAACACTGAAGCTTTCTTT
15	.	.	TRBV7-9	TRBJ2-3	CASSAQGGGTDTQYF	TGTGCCAGCAGCGCCCAAGGGGGGGGGACAGATACGCAGTATTTT
13	.	.	TRBV10-2	TRBJ1-5	CASSPGESQPQHF	TGCGCCAGCAGTCCAGGGGAGAGCCAGCCCCAGCATTTT
15	.	.	TRBV6-1	TRBJ1-5	CASSEDVYPDQPQHF	TGTGCCAGCAGTGAGGACGTATACCCCGATCAGCCCCAGCATTTT
15	.	TRBD1	TRBV28	TRBJ1-2	CASSPAGGGNYGYTF	TGTGCCAGCAGTCCAGCAGGGGGGGGTAACTATGGCTACACCTTC
15	.	.	TRBV4-2	TRBJ1-1	CASSHADRMNTEAFF	TGTGCCAGCAGCCATGCCGACAGAATGAACACTGAAGCTTTCTTT
15	.	.	TRBV9	TRBJ1-1	CASSVEPRMNTEAFF	TGTGCCAGCAGCGTAGAACCGAGGATGAACACTGAAGCTTTCTTT
16	.	.	TRBV5-6	TRBJ1-4	CASSPSTGRTNEKLFF	TGTGCCAGCAGCCCGTCCACAGGGAGAACTAATGAAAAACTGTTTTTT
13	.	.	TRBV7-8	TRBJ1-1	CASSLRQNTEAFF	TGTGCCAGCAGCCTCCGTCAAAACACTGAAGCTTTCTTT